The 21 T cell receptor beta chains presented below share a single source sample, sequenced in a study of T cell changes during pregnancy in multiple sclerosis. Sequencing was performed with immunoSEQ multiplex PCR; in TCRdb, only in-frame clones are kept and a portion is missing. This table holds around 50,000 clones, 85% to 90% found once. The source material was CD8+ T cells from peripheral blood mononuclear cells, sampled in the second trimester of pregnancy. The receptors were gathered from a female donor with multiple sclerosis, enrolled in a pregnancy study.

This rearrangement joins TRBV6-5 to TRBJ1-5; no definite D call. Per the germline V gene, CDR1 is MNHEY and CDR2 is SVGAGI. The V and J ends lost 0 bases and 5 bases respectively, with 5 bases between them. The CDR3 runs 13 residues. CDR3 nucleotide sequence: TGTGCCAGCAGTTACTCGTCCTATCAGCCCCAGCATTTT. It yields the protein CASSYSSYQPQHF.

J is TRBJ1-6 and V is TRBV7-8; TRBD1 is a possible D gene (6 bases). This CDR3 has 16 residues. The germline V and J ends were trimmed by 0 bases and 5 bases, with 11 bases remaining between them. Per germline, CDR1 SGHVS and CDR2 FQNEAQ. CDR3 sequence (DNA): TGTGCCAGCAGCTTAGCGACCAGGGGAGATAATTCACCCCTCCACTTT. Translated: CASSLATRGDNSPLHF.

CDR3 sequence: CASSVVGGNTGELFF. CDR3 DNA sequence: TGTGCCAGCAGCGTAGTAGGGGGGAACACCGGGGAGCTGTTTTTT. V is TRBV9 and J is TRBJ2-2; D is perhaps TRBD1 (6 bases). Deletions cut 0 bases from V and 1 base from J, with 7 bases between. The CDR3 sequence is 15 residues long. Germline assignment: CDR1 SGDLS and CDR2 YYNGEE.

This chain uses TRBV19 with TRBJ2-1; 7 bases agree with TRBD2. V was pared by 3 bases and J by 0 bases, with 11 bases of the junction left unmatched. CDR1 and CDR2 from the germline V gene are LNHDA and SQIVND (reference sequence). The CDR3 runs 18 residues. CDR3 DNA: TGTGCCAGTAGTATTTTGGGAGGGAGCGGGGCCTCCTACAATGAGCAGTTCTTC. Its protein is CASSILGGSGASYNEQFF.

The rearrangement joins TRBV7-9 to TRBJ1-5; a possible D gene is TRBD1 (5 bases). The CDR3 has 13 amino acids. In germline, CDR1 is SEHNR, CDR2 FQNEAQ (reference sequence). Trimming pared 5 bases from V and 3 bases from J, leaving 8 bases between. The DNA for the CDR3 is TGTGCCAGCAGCCGGGGGGTCAATCAGCCCCAGCATTTT. Translation gives CASSRGVNQPQHF.

On this clone: The sample contains more than one DNA sequence encoding this CDR3. This rearrangement joins TRBV7-3 to TRBJ2-1, with 11 bases lining up with TRBD2. The CDR3 has 15 amino acids. V trimming: 2 bases; J trimming: 4 bases; junction bases outside the gene matches: 1. Germline loops: CDR1 SGHTA, CDR2 FQGTGA. The CDR3 coding sequence is TGTGCCAGCAGCTTACTAGCGGGGGGTTACAATGAGCAGTTCTTC. Residues: CASSLLAGGYNEQFF.

This chain connects TRBV10-2 to TRBJ2-2, with D tentatively TRBD1 (5 bases). CDR1 is WSHSY and CDR2 is SAAADI in the germline V gene. Trimming left V 0 bases short and J 3 bases short, with 11 bases between. There are 16 residues in the CDR3. CDR3 nucleotides: TGCGCCAGCAGTGAGTCGAAAAGGGGCGACACCGGGGAGCTGTTTTTT. Translation: CASSESKRGDTGELFF.

The chain is built from TRBV5-1 and TRBJ2-2; 9 bases fit TRBD2. The V and J ends lost 0 bases and 4 bases, in that order; junction bases with no gene match: 4. The CDR3 is 16 residues long. Germline-derived CDR1 and CDR2 are SGHRS and YFSETQ. The CDR3 sequence is CASSLASGEGTGELFF. The DNA of the CDR3 is TGCGCCAGCAGCTTGGCTAGCGGGGAAGGCACCGGGGAGCTGTTTTTT. Complete variable domain (other parts from reference TRBV5-1 and TRBJ2-2): KAGVTQTPRYLIKTRGQQVTLSCSPISGHRSVSWYQQTPGQGLQFLFEYFSETQRNKGNFPGRFSGRQFSNSRSEMNVSTLELGDSALYLCASSLASGEGTGELFFGEGSRLTVL.

V and J are TRBV27 and TRBJ2-7, with a possible D match to TRBD2 (5 bases). Trimming took 2 bases from V and 3 from J, leaving 14 bases between them. Per germline, CDR1 MNHEY and CDR2 SMNVEV (reference sequence). There are 15 residues in the CDR3. Here the CDR3 reads CASSLGISGGYEQYF. In DNA form, the CDR3 reads TGTGCCAGCAGTTTAGGCATAAGTGGAGGCTACGAGCAGTACTTC.

This sequence joins TRBV19 and TRBJ2-7; TRBD1 is a possible D gene (6 bases). V gave up 4 bases and J gave up 3 bases, with 13 bases separating them. The CDR3 contains 14 residues. Germline V CDR1 and CDR2: LNHDA, SQIVND (reference sequence). This CDR3 reads CASSTYGQNYEQYF. The CDR3 nucleotides are TGTGCCAGTAGTACCTATGGACAGAACTACGAGCAGTACTTC.

The chain joins TRBV2 to TRBJ1-2; 10 positions agree with TRBD1. The junction had 17 bases not matched to a gene; V was cut back by 3 bases and J by 4 bases. This CDR3 has 19 residues. Per the germline V gene, CDR1 is SNHLY and CDR2 is FYNNEI. The CDR3 DNA reads TGTGCCAGCAGTGAGTTCCGATCCGGGACAGGGGCCGGAAGCTATGGCTACACCTTC. Translating gives CASSEFRSGTGAGSYGYTF. Based on the CDR3 plus reference TRBV2 and TRBJ1-2, the full variable domain is EPEVTQTPSHQVTQMGQEVILRCVPISNHLYFYWYRQILGQKVEFLVSFYNNEISEKSEIFDDQFSVERPDGSNFTLKIRSTKLEDSAMYFCASSEFRSGTGAGSYGYTFGSGTRLTVV.

This chain uses TRBV2 with TRBJ2-3; 11 nucleotides match TRBD2. The germline CDR1 and CDR2 sequences are SNHLY and FYNNEI. The CDR3 totals 17 residues. V lost 4 bases, J lost 0 bases, and 6 bases stayed unmatched. The CDR3 bases are TGTGCCAGCAGTGGACTAGCGGGGTTACATAGCACAGATACGCAGTATTTT. Translation gives CASSGLAGLHSTDTQYF.

In the case of this clone: A junction end diverges from the germline sequence, so it may reflect a read error. This chain connects TRBV27 to TRBJ1-1, with D unresolved. Germline values: CDR1 MNHEY, CDR2 SMNVEV (reference sequence). The CDR3 loop spans 14 amino acids. The CDR3 sequence: CASSISSLNTEAFF. DNA of the CDR3: TGTGCCAGCAGTATATCCTCCCTAAACACTGAAGCTTTCTTT.

A word on this clone: Compared with germline, one end of the junction differs, possibly owing to a read error. The V gene is TRBV2, the J gene TRBJ2-7, with D perhaps matching TRBD1 (6 bases). Germline loops: CDR1 SNHLY, CDR2 FYNNEI. This CDR3 has 13 amino acids. The CDR3 here is CASREGQSYEQYF. The CDR3 DNA reads TGTGCCAGCAGGGAAGGACAGTCCTACGAGCAGTACTTC.

The V gene is TRBV6-1, the J gene TRBJ2-7; TRBD2 agrees at 8 bases. From germline, CDR1 is MNHNS and CDR2 SASEGT. The CDR3 has 14 amino acids. V was clipped by 4 bases and J by 4 bases; unmatched bases: 6. The CDR3 sequence: CASSAELADYEQYF. CDR3 nucleotide sequence: TGTGCCAGCAGTGCGGAACTAGCGGATTACGAGCAGTACTTC.

The V and J genes are TRBV6-6 and TRBJ2-2, with a tentative D call TRBD1 (6 bases). The CDR3 covers 15 residues. CDR1 is MNHNY, CDR2 SVGAGI, per germline (reference sequence). V was cut by 6 bases and J by 2 bases, with 13 bases left in between. The chain's CDR3 is CASSPTGINTGELFF. The CDR3 coding sequence is TGTGCCAGCAGCCCTACAGGGATCAACACCGGGGAGCTGTTTTTT.

J is TRBJ1-4 and V is TRBV5-1, with D possibly being TRBD1 (5 bases). Trimming left V 4 bases short and J 0 bases short, with 16 bases between. Looked up from germline, CDR1 is SGHRS and CDR2 is YFSETQ. The CDR3 length is 17 residues. The CDR3 region has the DNA TGCGCCAGCAGCGGGAAGGGGTCCCTCCCAACTAATGAAAAACTGTTTTTT. Translating gives CASSGKGSLPTNEKLFF.

This clone was seen a single time. This chain links TRBV6-5 with TRBJ2-3; 11 nucleotides agree with TRBD2. CDR1 is MNHEY, CDR2 SVGAGI, per germline. The junction had 5 bases not matched to a gene; V was cut back by 3 bases and J by 6 bases. The CDR3 consists of 15 residues. The CDR3: CASSYIAGGLDTQYF. CDR3 DNA: TGTGCCAGCAGTTATATAGCGGGGGGGCTCGATACGCAGTATTTT.

The chain employs TRBV2 and TRBJ2-2; TRBD1 is a possible D gene (6 bases). Germline CDR1 SNHLY, CDR2 FYNNEI. Trimming shortened V by 7 bases and J by 2 bases, and 11 bases separated the two germline ends. The CDR3 spans 14 residues. The CDR3 region has the DNA TGTGCCAGCAAGGACAGCTTTAACACCGGGGAGCTGTTTTTT. Protein sequence: CASKDSFNTGELFF.

The chain is built from TRBV4-2 and TRBJ2-1; 10 bases are a match to TRBD2. Germline V lookup: CDR1 LGHNA, CDR2 YNFKEQ. The CDR3 has 15 amino acids. Trimming took 3 bases from V and 9 from J; bases not matched to a gene: 8. CDR3 protein: CASSHSALAGIEQFF. The DNA of the CDR3 is TGTGCCAGCAGCCATTCCGCACTAGCGGGGATTGAGCAGTTCTTC.

The genes are TRBV13 and TRBJ2-1, with D tentatively TRBD1 (5 bases). The V gene lost 5 bases and the J gene lost 10 bases, with 15 bases spanning the gap. Germline V gene sequence: CDR1 PRHDT, CDR2 FYEKMQ (reference sequence). The CDR3 length is 13 residues. The CDR3 spells CASSTHEQVEQFF. The CDR3 bases are TGTGCCAGCAGCACCCACGAACAGGTCGAGCAGTTCTTC.